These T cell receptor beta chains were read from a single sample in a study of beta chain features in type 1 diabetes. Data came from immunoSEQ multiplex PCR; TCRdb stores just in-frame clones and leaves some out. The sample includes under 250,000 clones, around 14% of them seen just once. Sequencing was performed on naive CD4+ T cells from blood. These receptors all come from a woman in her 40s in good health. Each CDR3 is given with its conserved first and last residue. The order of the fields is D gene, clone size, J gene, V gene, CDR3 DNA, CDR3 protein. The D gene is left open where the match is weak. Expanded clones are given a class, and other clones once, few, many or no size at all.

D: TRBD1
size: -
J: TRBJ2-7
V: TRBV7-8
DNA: TGTGCCAGCAGCCCACGACAGGGGTCCTACGAGCAGTACTTC
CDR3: CASSPRQGSYEQYF

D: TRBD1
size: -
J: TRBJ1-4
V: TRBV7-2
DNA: TGTGCCAGCAGCACACGACAGGGGGCTGAAAAACTGTTTTTT
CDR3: CASSTRQGAEKLFF

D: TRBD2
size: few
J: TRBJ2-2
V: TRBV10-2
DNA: TGCGCCAGCCTGACTAGCGGGGGGACCGGGGAGCTGTTTTTT
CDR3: CASLTSGGTGELFF

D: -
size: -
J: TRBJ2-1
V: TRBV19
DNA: TGTGCCAGTAGTGAAGAGACTCAGAACAATGAGCAGTTCTTC
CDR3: CASSEETQNNEQFF

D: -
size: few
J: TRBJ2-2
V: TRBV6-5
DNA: TGTGCCAGCAAACTAAAAGGCGCCGGGGAGCTGTTTTTT
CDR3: CASKLKGAGELFF

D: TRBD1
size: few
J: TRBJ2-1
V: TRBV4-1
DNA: TGCGCCAGCAGCCAAGTTCGAGGACAGGGCTACAATGAGCAGTTCTTC
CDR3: CASSQVRGQGYNEQFF

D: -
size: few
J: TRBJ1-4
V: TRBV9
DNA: TGTGCCAGCAGCGGTGCGGGCGAAAAACTGTTTTTT
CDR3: CASSGAGEKLFF

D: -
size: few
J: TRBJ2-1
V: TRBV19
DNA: TGTGCCAGTAGTGCGGACAGCAACAATGAGCAGTTCTTC
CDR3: CASSADSNNEQFF

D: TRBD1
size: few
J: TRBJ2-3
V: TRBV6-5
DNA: TGTGCCAGCAGTTACTCCGCGCAGGGGGCGGGAGATACGCAGTATTTT
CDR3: CASSYSAQGAGDTQYF

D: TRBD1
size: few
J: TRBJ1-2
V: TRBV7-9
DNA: TGTGCCAGCAGCTTAGGTCTGGGACAGGTGGACTATGGCTACACCTTC
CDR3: CASSLGLGQVDYGYTF

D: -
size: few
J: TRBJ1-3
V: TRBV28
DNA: TGTGCCAGCAGTTTACTAACAGGAACCTCTGGAAACACCATATATTTT
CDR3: CASSLLTGTSGNTIYF

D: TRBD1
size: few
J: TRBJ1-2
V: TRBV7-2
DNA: TGTGCCAGCAGCTTCTGGACAGGGCAGGGCTACACCTTC
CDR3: CASSFWTGQGYTF

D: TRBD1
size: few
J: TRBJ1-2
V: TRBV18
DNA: TGTGCCAGCTCACCCCAACCCGAAACCGGGACAGCCTCCTATGGCTACACCTTC
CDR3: CASSPQPETGTASYGYTF

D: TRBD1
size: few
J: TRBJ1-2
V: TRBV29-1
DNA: TGCAGCGTCGCCGGACAGGGCTATGGCTACACCTTC
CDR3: CSVAGQGYGYTF

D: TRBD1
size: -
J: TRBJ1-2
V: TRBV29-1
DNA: TGCAGCGTTGGGGGGGACAGGGTCCGCTATGGCTACACCTTC
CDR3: CSVGGDRVRYGYTF

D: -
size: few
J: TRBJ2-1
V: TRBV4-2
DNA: TGTGCCAGCAGCCAAGATGGGCCCAAGAAGAATCCATCCTACAATGAGCAGTTCTTC
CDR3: CASSQDGPKKNPSYNEQFF

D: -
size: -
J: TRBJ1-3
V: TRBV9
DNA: TGTGCCAGCAGCGTAGTGTCAGGGGCGTTTGCTGGAAACACCATATATTTT
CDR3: CASSVVSGAFAGNTIYF

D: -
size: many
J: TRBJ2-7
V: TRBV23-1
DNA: TGCGCCAGCAGTCAATCGTGGGACTCCTGGAGCTCCTACGAGCAGTACTTC
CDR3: CASSQSWDSWSSYEQYF

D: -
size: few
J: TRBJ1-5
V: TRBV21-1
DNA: TGTGCCAGCAGCCGCGCCCCAATCGGTCAGCCCCAGCATTTT
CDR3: CASSRAPIGQPQHF

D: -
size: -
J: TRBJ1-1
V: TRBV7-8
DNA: TGTGCCAGCAGCTTGGCTAGGGGGGGGGCTTTCTTT
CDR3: CASSLARGGAFF

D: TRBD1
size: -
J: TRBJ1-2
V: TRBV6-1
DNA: TGTGCCAGCAGCCCCGGGACAGGCTCCCCTAATGGCTACACCTTC
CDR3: CASSPGTGSPNGYTF

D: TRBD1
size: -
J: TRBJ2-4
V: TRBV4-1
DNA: TGCGCCAGCAGCCAAGATCCTTTGGGACAGGCCTACTTC
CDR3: CASSQDPLGQAYF

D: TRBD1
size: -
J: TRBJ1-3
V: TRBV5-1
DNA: TGCGCCAGCAGCTTGGGCCCGGGACAGCTAAACACCATATATTTT
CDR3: CASSLGPGQLNTIYF

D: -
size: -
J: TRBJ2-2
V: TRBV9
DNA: TGTGCCAGCAGCACTAGTCCCACCGGGGAGCTGTTTTTT
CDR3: CASSTSPTGELFF

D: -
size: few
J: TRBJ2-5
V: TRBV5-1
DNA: TGCGCCAGCAGCCCTGGACTGCTTCAAGAGACCCAGTACTTC
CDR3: CASSPGLLQETQYF

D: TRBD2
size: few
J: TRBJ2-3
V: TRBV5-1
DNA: TGCGCCAGCAGCTTCCGGACTAGCGGGGGCACAGATACGCAGTATTTT
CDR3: CASSFRTSGGTDTQYF

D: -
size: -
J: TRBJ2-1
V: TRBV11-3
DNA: TGTGCCAGCAGCCCGCGGGGCACCTACAATGAGCAGTTCTTC
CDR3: CASSPRGTYNEQFF

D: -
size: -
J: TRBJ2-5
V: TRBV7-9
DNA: TGTGCCAGCAGCAGCGAGGGGAGGGGGTACGAGACCCAGTACTTC
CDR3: CASSSEGRGYETQYF

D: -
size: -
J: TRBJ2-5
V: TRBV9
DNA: TGTGCCAGCAGCGCTGCCCTACAAGAGACCCAGTACTTC
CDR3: CASSAALQETQYF

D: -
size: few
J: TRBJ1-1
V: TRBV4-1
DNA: TGCGCCAGCAGCCTCGCCGGGGGGCTGAACACTGAAGCTTTCTTT
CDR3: CASSLAGGLNTEAFF

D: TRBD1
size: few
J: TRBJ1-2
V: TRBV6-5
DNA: TGTGCCAGCAGTTACACGGACAGGGGAGGCTACACCTTC
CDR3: CASSYTDRGGYTF

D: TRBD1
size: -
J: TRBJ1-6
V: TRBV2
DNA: TGTGCCAGCACGGCGACAGGGAAGCCCCTCCACTTT
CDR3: CASTATGKPLHF

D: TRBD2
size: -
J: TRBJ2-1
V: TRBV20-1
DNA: TGCAGTGCTAGTTGGGGGGGAATGCAGTTCTTC
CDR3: CSASWGGMQFF

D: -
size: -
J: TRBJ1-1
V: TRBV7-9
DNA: TGTGCCAGCAGCTTAGGACCGGGGAGGGGGGGCACTGAAGCTTTCTTT
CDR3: CASSLGPGRGGTEAFF

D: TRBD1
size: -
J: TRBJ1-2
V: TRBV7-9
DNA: TGTGCCAGCAGCTTATCGGGACAGGGGGCGTCAGGCTACACCTTC
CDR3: CASSLSGQGASGYTF

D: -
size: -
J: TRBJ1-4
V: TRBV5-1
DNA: TGCGCCAGCAGCTTGTGGCTTGAAGGAGAACTGTTTTTT
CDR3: CASSLWLEGELFF

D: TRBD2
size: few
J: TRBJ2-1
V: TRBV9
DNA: TGTGCCAGCAGCGTAGATCTGGATAGCGGGGGCTACAATGAGCAGTTCTTC
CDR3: CASSVDLDSGGYNEQFF

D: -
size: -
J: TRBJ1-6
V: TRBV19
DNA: TGTGCCAGTAGAATGGACAGCGGCTTCTATAATTCACCCCTCCACTTT
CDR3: CASRMDSGFYNSPLHF

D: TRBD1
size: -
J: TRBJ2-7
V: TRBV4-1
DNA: TGCGCCAGCAGCCCGGGACAGGGCCCCTCCTACGAGCAGTACTTC
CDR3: CASSPGQGPSYEQYF

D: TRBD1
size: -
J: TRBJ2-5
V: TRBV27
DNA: TGTGCCAGCAGTTTATCGACAGGGGGAGAAACCCAGTACTTC
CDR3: CASSLSTGGETQYF

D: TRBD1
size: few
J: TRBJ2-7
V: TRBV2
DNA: TGTGCCAGCAGCAACACCCGGGACAGAAGCTCCTACGAGCAGTACTTC
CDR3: CASSNTRDRSSYEQYF

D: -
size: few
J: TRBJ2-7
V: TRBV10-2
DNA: TGCGCCAGCATAAACTCACCGCCCTACGAGCAGTACTTC
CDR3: CASINSPPYEQYF

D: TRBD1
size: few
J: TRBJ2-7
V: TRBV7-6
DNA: TGTGCCAGCAGCTTAGGGGGACAGGTCTACGAGCAGTACTTC
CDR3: CASSLGGQVYEQYF

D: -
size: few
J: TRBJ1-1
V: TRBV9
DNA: TGTGCCAGCAGCGTATATGGGGGCAACACTGAAGCTTTCTTT
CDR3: CASSVYGGNTEAFF